These T cell receptor beta chains were read from a single sample in a study of CD8+CD57+ T cells in acquired aplastic anemia. TCRdb passed the reads through MiXCR, listing each CDR3 protein once. The sample holds over 150,000 distinct CDR3 sequences; about 48% are singletons and the top ten take under 1.2%. The material sequenced was sorted CD4+, CD8+, or CD8+CD57+ T cells (not recorded which) from PBMCs. These receptors were collected from a human donor in good health. CDR3s include the opening cysteine and the closing phenylalanine or tryptophan. D genes are given only for firm matches. The size of a clone is reported for some rows only, either as once, few or many, or as a class for expanded clones.

TRBV20-1,TRBJ2-7,many,TRBD1,CSARDAERGTGAGEQYF,TGCAGTGCTAGAGACGCAGAGAGAGGGACAGGGGCGGGCGAGCAGTACTTC
TRBV9,TRBJ2-1,.,TRBD2,CASTPSAGGPGNEQFF,TGTGCCAGCACCCCTTCGGCGGGAGGGCCGGGAAATGAGCAGTTCTTC
TRBV10-2,TRBJ1-1,.,.,CASSGKGGSNEAFF,TGCGCCAGCAGCGGAAAGGGTGGGAGCAATGAAGCTTTCTTT
TRBV24-1,TRBJ2-1,.,.,CATSDRGGGAIEQFF,TGTGCCACCAGTGATCGGGGAGGCGGTGCAATCGAGCAGTTCTTC
TRBV7-2,TRBJ1-4,many,.,CASSFGFGFNEKLFF,TGTGCCAGCAGCTTCGGTTTTGGCTTTAATGAAAAACTGTTTTTT
TRBV9,TRBJ2-5,many,.,CASSTGTIGRETQYF,TGTGCCAGCAGCACAGGGACAATCGGACGGGAGACCCAGTACTTC
TRBV13,TRBJ2-3,.,.,CASSLRADTQYF,TGTGCCAGCTCTTTGCGGGCAGATACGCAGTATTTT
TRBV9,TRBJ2-5,.,.,CASSAGDSRETQYF,TGTGCCAGCAGCGCGGGGGACTCCCGAGAGACCCAGTACTTC
TRBV29-1,TRBJ1-5,many,TRBD1,CSVVLDRGFQHSNQPQHF,TGCAGCGTTGTCCTGGACAGGGGATTCCAGCATAGCAATCAGCCCCAGCATTTT
TRBV11-1,TRBJ2-1,few,.,CASSQQSNEQFF,TGTGCCAGCAGCCAACAGAGCAATGAGCAGTTCTTC
TRBV7-9,TRBJ1-6,.,.,CASSLEGGPLHF,TGTGCCAGCAGCTTAGAGGGAGGACCCCTCCACTTT
TRBV7-8,TRBJ1-3,many,.,CASSLEPGFGNTIYF,TGTGCCAGCAGCTTAGAGCCAGGGTTTGGAAACACCATATATTTT
TRBV11-2,TRBJ1-2,many,TRBD1,CASSEGQFGGMGFNYGYTF,TGTGCCAGCAGCGAGGGACAGTTTGGGGGTATGGGATTTAACTATGGCTACACCTTC
TRBV29-1,TRBJ2-1,.,.,CSVRGGATNEQFF,TGCAGCGTGCGCGGGGGCGCGACAAATGAGCAGTTCTTC
TRBV6-5,TRBJ2-3,many,.,CASSYAAGSADTQYF,TGTGCCAGCAGTTACGCTGCCGGGAGCGCAGATACGCAGTATTTT
TRBV11-2,TRBJ1-1,many,.,CASSLDRMDTEAFF,TGTGCCAGCAGCTTAGATCGAATGGACACTGAAGCTTTCTTT
TRBV18,TRBJ2-7,many,.,CASSQTGVSYEQYF,TGTGCCAGCTCGCAGACAGGCGTCTCCTACGAGCAGTACTTC
TRBV10-3,TRBJ1-1,.,.,CAISSSVNTEAFF,TGTGCCATCAGTTCGTCGGTGAACACTGAAGCTTTCTTT
TRBV24-1,TRBJ2-1,.,.,CATSESGAYNEQFF,TGTGCCACCAGTGAATCAGGGGCTTACAATGAGCAGTTCTTC
TRBV2,TRBJ1-5,.,.,CASTVGSSNQPQHF,TGTGCCAGCACCGTCGGGAGTAGCAATCAGCCCCAGCATTTT
TRBV2,TRBJ2-2,once,TRBD1,CASTGTGDVGGDLFF,TGTGCCAGCACCGGGACAGGGGATGTGGGCGGGGATCTGTTTTTT
TRBV5-1,TRBJ2-5,.,TRBD2,CASSLERLAGGQYQETQYF,TGCGCCAGCAGCTTGGAAAGACTAGCGGGGGGACAATATCAAGAGACCCAGTACTTC
TRBV12-3/TRBV12-4,TRBJ2-1,many,.,CASSLSGTGFEQFF,TGTGCCAGCAGTTTATCGGGAACAGGGTTTGAGCAGTTCTTC
TRBV7-9,TRBJ2-5,.,TRBD2,CASSVAGAAETQYF,TGTGCCAGCAGCGTAGCGGGGGCCGCGGAGACCCAGTACTTC
TRBV19,TRBJ2-7,.,.,CASSMTGRTEQYF,TGTGCCAGTAGTATGACAGGAAGGACCGAGCAGTACTTC
TRBV2,TRBJ1-2,.,.,CASSGGGPGGYTF,TGTGCCAGCAGTGGTGGGGGGCCGGGCGGCTACACCTTC
TRBV7-2,TRBJ1-4,many,.,CASSFTGEKLFF,TGTGCCAGCAGCTTTACGGGCGAAAAACTGTTTTTT
TRBV6-4,TRBJ1-1,many,.,CASSLQVNTEAFF,TGTGCCAGCAGCCTACAGGTGAACACTGAAGCTTTCTTT
TRBV20-1,TRBJ2-7,.,.,CSAKGPSSYEQYF,TGCAGTGCAAAGGGCCCCAGCTCCTACGAGCAGTACTTC
TRBV9,TRBJ2-1,many,TRBD1,CASSITGTEGEQFF,TGTGCCAGCAGCATCACCGGGACAGAAGGTGAGCAGTTCTTC
TRBV11-2,TRBJ2-7,.,TRBD1,CASSSTGTGVNYEQYF,TGTGCCAGCAGCTCAACCGGGACAGGGGTCAACTACGAGCAGTACTTC
TRBV15,TRBJ1-1,.,TRBD1,CATSRRQGVKTEAFF,TGTGCCACCAGCAGGCGACAGGGAGTAAAAACTGAGGCTTTCTTT
TRBV28,TRBJ1-6,many,.,CASTQGLVLHF,TGTGCCAGCACCCAGGGGCTGGTTCTCCACTTT
TRBV20-1,TRBJ2-3,.,TRBD2,CSAGLAGASTDTQYF,TGCAGTGCCGGACTAGCGGGGGCTAGCACAGATACGCAGTATTTT
TRBV7-6,TRBJ2-1,few,TRBD2,CASSLSWDGGNEQFF,TGTGCCAGCAGCTTATCGTGGGACGGGGGGAATGAGCAGTTCTTC
TRBV2,TRBJ2-7,many,TRBD1,CASRATGAGEGEQYF,TGTGCCAGCAGAGCGACAGGGGCCGGGGAAGGGGAGCAGTACTTC
TRBV7-2,TRBJ1-1,many,.,CASSLKEWRTEAFF,TGTGCCAGCAGCTTAAAGGAGTGGCGGACTGAAGCTTTCTTT
TRBV20-1,TRBJ2-7,many,TRBD2,CSVLSSGSAYEQYF,TGCAGTGTTCTCTCTAGCGGGAGCGCCTACGAGCAGTACTTC
TRBV20-1,TRBJ1-6,.,.,CSARDKRLTNNSPLHF,TGCAGTGCTAGAGATAAGAGACTTACTAATAATTCACCCCTCCACTTT
TRBV29-1,TRBJ2-7,.,.,CSVVGGTVTYDQYF,TGCAGCGTCGTAGGAGGGACAGTCACCTACGATCAGTACTTC
TRBV5-1,TRBJ2-1,.,TRBD2,CASSQSGSIGNEQFF,TGCGCCAGCAGCCAAAGCGGGAGTATAGGGAATGAGCAGTTCTTC
TRBV20-1,TRBJ1-1,many,.,CSARPQGTEAFF,TGCAGTGCTAGACCCCAAGGGACTGAAGCTTTCTTT
TRBV9,TRBJ2-2,.,.,CASSVGPENTGELFF,TGTGCCAGCAGCGTAGGACCCGAAAACACCGGGGAGCTGTTTTTT
TRBV7-6,TRBJ1-3,few,.,CASRGYGNTIYF,TGTGCCAGCAGGGGTTATGGAAACACCATATATTTT
TRBV29-1,TRBJ1-2,.,.,CSVVRVLYGYTF,TGCAGCGTTGTTAGGGTGTTATATGGCTACACCTTC
TRBV4-2,TRBJ2-3,many,.,CASSSSGGIYTDTQYF,TGTGCCAGCAGCAGTAGCGGAGGCATCTACACAGATACGCAGTATTTT
TRBV12-3/TRBV12-4,TRBJ1-6,many,.,CASRQAGNSPLHF,TGTGCCAGCAGACAAGCGGGGAATTCACCCCTCCACTTT
TRBV7-8,TRBJ2-7,many,.,CASSYQGGGTATYEQYF,TGTGCCAGCAGCTACCAAGGAGGGGGGACAGCTACCTACGAGCAGTACTTC
TRBV20-1,TRBJ1-6,few,.,CSASDRRPLHF,TGCAGTGCCTCCGACCGGAGACCCCTCCACTTT
TRBV2,TRBJ2-2,many,.,CASSPRDAGELFF,TGTGCCAGCAGCCCCAGGGACGCCGGGGAGCTGTTTTTT
TRBV5-8,TRBJ2-3,many,.,CASSRAGARTDTQYF,TGTGCCAGCAGTCGGGCGGGGGCCCGCACAGATACGCAGTATTTT
TRBV29-1,TRBJ2-3,.,TRBD2,CSAWGAGVGDTQYF,TGCAGCGCCTGGGGAGCGGGAGTGGGAGATACGCAGTATTTT
TRBV29-1,TRBJ2-2,many,.,CSGGSSGANTGELFF,TGCAGTGGGGGTTCGTCAGGGGCGAACACCGGGGAGCTGTTTTTT
TRBV11-2,TRBJ2-3,.,TRBD2,CASSLESDWGLVPDTQYF,TGTGCCAGCAGCTTAGAATCTGATTGGGGACTAGTTCCAGATACGCAGTATTTT
TRBV7-3,TRBJ2-1,many,.,CASSLGGVYNEQFF,TGTGCCAGCAGCTTAGGGGGAGTTTACAATGAGCAGTTCTTC